This T cell receptor (beta chain) was sequenced in a study of T-cell memory formation after mild COVID-19. Findings and caveats of the study: Contracting clones from day 15 to 85 had balanced CD4/CD8; later expanders favoured CD4+. CD4+ contracting clones were mainly CM and EM; CD8+ ones, EMRA.

TCRdb re-derived calls from the 5' RACE reads in MiXCR, one entry per CDR3 protein. Of fewer than 40,000 distinct CDR3 sequences in the sample, just under 8% were seen once. This clonotype came up many times. Its antigen remains unknown. Germline lookup yields CDR1 SGHAT and CDR2 FQNNGV. V shed 1 base and J shed 3 bases, with 14 bases lying between them. The CDR3 spans 16 residues. The sequence came from a man between 18 and 29 years old who had mild COVID-19 (a few samples of this study predate the infection). Cell type and time point are not known. Specimen: PBMCs or a T cell subset sorted from them (not recorded which). V and J are TRBV11-2 and TRBJ2-3; possibly TRBD2 for D (6 bases). CDR3 coding DNA: TGTGCCAGCAGCTTAGTCCGGGGGTCAGAAACAGATACGCAGTATTTT. Its translation: CASSLVRGSETDTQYF.